These 10 T cell receptor beta chains were all obtained from the same sample, sequenced in a study of Graves' ophthalmopathy and Graves' hyperthyroidism. Amplification of the TCR beta CDR3 regions used RNA transcripts (as template). HTBI primers primed a first-round RT-PCR, and a second-round multiplex PCR followed. TCRdb analysed the multiplex PCR reads with MiXCR anew, one entry per CDR3 protein. This table holds 650,000 to 800,000 distinct CDR3 sequences, roughly 41% found once. Specimen: peripheral blood. The receptor set was obtained from an adult man with Graves' ophthalmopathy.

This clonotype was detected ten times or more. This chain joins TRBV7-3 and TRBJ2-5; the D call may be TRBD1 or TRBD2 (5 bases each). Germline V lookup: CDR1 SGHTA, CDR2 FQGTGA. This CDR3 has 14 residues. V gave up 2 bases and J gave up 1 base, with 8 bases separating them. The CDR3 DNA follows: TGTGCCAGCAGCTTATCGGGGCTCCAAGAGACCCAGTACTTC. Translation: CASSLSGLQETQYF.

The sample holds a few counts of this clonotype. This sequence joins TRBV10-3 and TRBJ2-7, with 9 bases fitting TRBD1. V shed 3 bases and J 2 bases; nucleotides not matched to a gene: 5. There are 15 residues in the CDR3. Germline CDR1 is ENHRY and CDR2 is SYGVKD. CDR3 DNA: TGTGCCATCAGTGAAAGCACAGGGGGCGCCTACGAGCAGTACTTC. Residues: CAISESTGGAYEQYF.

The chain is built from TRBV20-1 and TRBJ2-7; 8 bases map to TRBD2. The length of the CDR3 is 14 residues. Losses at the gene ends were 6 bases for V and 2 bases for J; bases not matched to a gene: 9. Per the germline V gene, CDR1 is DFQATT and CDR2 is SNEGSKA (reference sequence). The CDR3 DNA reads as TGCAGTGCCCCAAGCGGGAGTGCTGCCTACGAGCAGTACTTC. It is translated as CSAPSGSAAYEQYF.

The gene calls are TRBV25-1 and TRBJ1-1, with TRBD1 matching 8 bases. Per germline, CDR1 MGHDK and CDR2 SYGVNS. Losses at the gene ends were 6 bases for V and 8 bases for J; bases not matched to a gene: 11. The CDR3 has 14 amino acids. Written as DNA, the CDR3 is TGTGCCAGCAGCGTTGATGGGACAGGAGGCGAAGCTTTCTTT. It yields the protein CASSVDGTGGEAFF.

This clonotype showed up just a few times. The genes are TRBV11-2 and TRBJ2-7, with D perhaps matching TRBD1 (6 bases). CDR1 SGHAT and CDR2 FQNNGV come from the germline V gene. The length of the CDR3 is 14 residues. Trimming removed 3 bases from V and 3 bases from J, with 12 bases in between. Written as DNA, the CDR3 is TGTGCCAGCAGCTTCGGACAGAGCCTCTACGAGCAGTACTTC. Encoded protein: CASSFGQSLYEQYF.

This clonotype was detected many times. J is TRBJ2-7 and V is TRBV6-2 or TRBV6-3; D may correspond to TRBD1 or TRBD2 (6 bases each). V was shortened by 9 bases and J by 10 bases, with 16 bases between the two germline ends. From germline, CDR1 is MNHEY and CDR2 SVGEGT. This CDR3 has 11 amino acids. CDR3 sequence reads: CASALGGNQYF. The CDR3 nucleotides read TGTGCCAGTGCCCTCGGGGGCAACCAGTACTTC.

V and J are TRBV11-2 and TRBJ1-1, with D possibly matching TRBD1 (5 bases). This CDR3 spans 15 amino acids. Trimming removed 1 base from V and 6 bases from J, with 15 bases in between. The germline V gene has CDR1 SGHAT and CDR2 FQNNGV. The CDR3 DNA is TGTGCCAGCAGCTTAGTGGAGAACAGGTTGCCTGAAGCTTTCTTT. Translated, it gives CASSLVENRLPEAFF. The complete variable domain, with remaining parts taken from reference TRBV11-2 and TRBJ1-1, reads EAGVAQSPRYKIIEKRQSVAFWCNPISGHATLYWYQQILGQGPKLLIQFQNNGVVDDSQLPKDRFSAERLKGVDSTLKIQPAKLEDSAVYLCASSLVENRLPEAFFGQGTRLTVV.

Many counts were recorded for this clonotype. The chain uses TRBV10-3 and TRBJ1-1; 7 bases are shared with TRBD1. The CDR3 is 11 residues long. Germline lookup yields CDR1 ENHRY and CDR2 SYGVKD. V was clipped by 11 bases and J by 1 base; unmatched bases: 1. CDR3 sequence (DNA): TGTGCCGGACAGGAGAACACTGAAGCTTTCTTT. Residues: CAGQENTEAFF.

The chain is built from TRBV29-1 and TRBJ2-2; D possibly corresponds to TRBD1 (5 bases). V was clipped by 0 bases and J by 8 bases, with 19 bases between them. In germline, CDR1 is SQVTM, CDR2 ANQGSEA. This CDR3 comprises 16 residues. In nucleotides, the CDR3 is TGCAGCGTTGAAGATCGGGCAAGGGGAATAACAGGGGAGCTGTTTTTT. It encodes CSVEDRARGITGELFF.

Only one count was recorded for this clonotype. The chain carries TRBV12-3 or TRBV12-4 and TRBJ1-4; D perhaps matches TRBD1 (5 bases). The ends were cut back, 6 bases at V and 8 bases at J, with 16 bases in the middle. The CDR3 runs to 14 residues. The CDR3 here is CASSPGRAREKLFF. Written as DNA, the CDR3 is TGTGCCAGCAGCCCAGGGAGGGCTCGCGAAAAACTGTTTTTT.